These 20 T cell receptor beta chains share one sample of origin, sequenced in a study of control samples from healthy donors and cancer patients. Some clones are missing from TCRdb's copy, which holds only in-frame ones; the method was immunoSEQ multiplex PCR. The sample yields 100,000 to 150,000 clones, approximately 92% seen once. Sequencing used PBMCs. The origin of the receptors is a man older than 75 with head and neck cancer.

The chain uses TRBV4-3 and TRBJ1-5; D gene ambiguous. Germline CDR1 and CDR2: LGHNA and YSLEER. With 1 base removed from V and 5 bases from J, the gap between germline ends came to 9 bases. The CDR3 contains 14 residues. This CDR3 is CASSQGVGYQPQHF. Here the CDR3 DNA reads TGCGCCAGCAGCCAAGGGGTGGGGTATCAGCCCCAGCATTTT.

V gene TRBV5-6 combines with J gene TRBJ1-2; D unclear. This CDR3 is built from 13 residues. Trimming took 2 bases from V and 8 from J, leaving 13 bases between them. Germline CDR1 is SGHDT and CDR2 is YYEEEE. CDR3 loop: CASSFYAGRGYTF. The CDR3 DNA follows: TGTGCCAGCAGCTTTTACGCGGGTCGGGGCTACACCTTC. Full variable domain (missing parts from reference TRBV5-6 and TRBJ1-2): DAGVTQSPTHLIKTRGQQVTLRCSPKSGHDTVSWYQQALGQGPQFIFQYYEEEERQRGNFPDRFSGHQFPNYSSELNVNALLLGDSALYLCASSFYAGRGYTFGSGTRLTVV.

The rearrangement uses TRBV18 and TRBJ1-5, with no clear D. CDR3 length: 17 amino acids. The germline CDR1 and CDR2 sequences are KGHSH and LQKENI. V lost 0 bases and J 2 bases, leaving 14 bases between the germline ends. In DNA, the CDR3 is TGTGCCAGCTCACCACCCCCGGTGGCTACCCGCAATCAGCCCCAGCATTTT. This sequence encodes CASSPPPVATRNQPQHF.

The chain combines TRBV5-1 with TRBJ2-2; 8 bases agree with TRBD1. The CDR3 totals 15 residues. Looked up from germline, CDR1 is SGHRS and CDR2 is YFSETQ. V was pared by 6 bases and J by 0 bases, with 4 bases of the junction left unmatched. CDR3 in amino acids: CASTDRGPNTGELFF. The CDR3 DNA follows: TGCGCCAGCACCGACAGGGGCCCGAACACCGGGGAGCTGTTTTTT. The variable domain in full, completed from reference TRBV5-1 and TRBJ2-2, reads KAGVTQTPRYLIKTRGQQVTLSCSPISGHRSVSWYQQTPGQGLQFLFEYFSETQRNKGNFPGRFSGRQFSNSRSEMNVSTLELGDSALYLCASTDRGPNTGELFFGEGSRLTVL.

This clone was recorded a few times. The chain recombines TRBV4-2 with TRBJ2-3, with D possibly matching TRBD2 (7 bases). Deletions cut 4 bases from V and 2 bases from J, with 19 bases between. The CDR3 loop spans 17 amino acids. The germline CDR1 and CDR2 sequences are LGHNA and YNFKEQ. DNA of the CDR3: TGTGCCAGCAGCCCGCCCGGGGGGCCGGGAGCCACAGATACGCAGTATTTT. Amino acid sequence: CASSPPGGPGATDTQYF.

J is TRBJ1-1 and V is TRBV18; TRBD1 is a possible D gene (6 bases). The length of the CDR3 is 13 residues. Germline V gene lookup returns CDR1 KGHSH and CDR2 LQKENI. Between the trimmed V and J ends, which lost 6 bases and 1 base, there was a span of 9 bases. The CDR3 region is CASSLDRNTEAFF. DNA of the CDR3: TGTGCCAGCTCTTTGGACAGGAACACTGAAGCTTTCTTT.

The chain employs TRBV4-3 and TRBJ1-2; D is unclear. Germline CDR1 is LGHNA and CDR2 is YSLEER. Trimming cost V 4 bases and J 5 bases, with 5 bases left between them. This CDR3 spans 11 amino acids. The CDR3 sequence is CASSRGYGYTF. The CDR3 nucleotides are TGCGCCAGCAGCCGGGGATATGGCTACACCTTC.

The chain employs TRBV7-2 and TRBJ1-5; possible D gene TRBD1, 5 bases. Germline lookup yields CDR1 SGHTA and CDR2 FQGNSA. The CDR3 has 13 residues. The V end lost 3 bases, the J end lost 7 bases, and 10 bases lay between the germline ends. CDR3 coding DNA: TGTGCCAGCAGCTTGCCGGGGGTGCAGCCCCAGCATTTT. Its protein is CASSLPGVQPQHF.

This clone was detected only once. The chain couples TRBV3-1 (or the pseudogene TRBV3-2) to TRBJ1-1; D remains ambiguous. This CDR3 contains 16 residues. Trimming took 0 bases from V and 4 from J, leaving 15 bases between them. Germline CDR1 and CDR2: LGHDT and YNNKEL (reference sequence). This CDR3 is CASSQDPYPTGTEAFF. In DNA, the CDR3 is TGTGCCAGCAGCCAAGATCCCTATCCGACGGGCACTGAAGCTTTCTTT.

This rearrangement joins TRBV25-1 to TRBJ1-5, with 11 bases that match TRBD1. The CDR3 spans 14 residues. Per germline, CDR1 MGHDK and CDR2 SYGVNS. The ends lost 4 bases at V and 6 bases at J; junction bases unmatched: 2. CDR3 coding DNA: TGTGCCAGCAGTGGGACAGGGGGCTTTCAGCCCCAGCATTTT. Encoded protein: CASSGTGGFQPQHF.

The chain is built from TRBV6-5 and TRBJ1-4; D uncertain. CDR1 MNHEY and CDR2 SVGAGI come from the germline V gene. CDR3 length: 13 residues. Trimming cost V 10 bases and J 7 bases, with 16 bases left between them. The CDR3 sequence is CATKGPIGEKLFF. CDR3 nucleotides: TGTGCCACAAAAGGGCCAATCGGTGAAAAACTGTTTTTT.

V usage is TRBV21-1 and J usage is TRBJ2-5; TRBD2, the table's D call, was not compared with the DNA. TRBV21-1 constitutes a pseudogene. The CDR3 spans 19 residues. CDR3 coding DNA: TGTGCCAGCAGCAAAACGGGGGTGGTAGCGGGGGAAGTTCGGGAGACCCAGTACTTC. This sequence encodes CASSKTGVVAGEVRETQYF.

The rearrangement links TRBV12-5 to TRBJ2-1; 13 bases line up with TRBD2. The trim removed 0 bases at V and 7 bases at J, leaving 15 bases unmatched. This CDR3 spans 20 amino acids. The germline V gene has CDR1 LGHNT and CDR2 FRNRAP. The CDR3 reads CASGLVQVTSGRALTNEQFF. The CDR3 DNA is TGTGCTAGTGGTTTGGTCCAGGTCACTAGCGGGAGGGCCCTAACGAATGAGCAGTTCTTC.

This clone was recorded once. The V and J genes are TRBV5-4 and TRBJ2-2, with D hard to call. This CDR3 spans 13 amino acids. CDR1 and CDR2 from the germline V gene are SGHNT and YYREEE (reference sequence). Trimming removed 4 bases at V and 7 bases at J, with 11 bases between. In nucleotides, the CDR3 is TGTGCCAGCAGCATTAAGGGCGGCGGGGAGCTGTTTTTT. It encodes CASSIKGGGELFF.

As concerns this clone: A read error may produce the germline difference seen at one junction end. The V call is TRBV30, the J call TRBJ1-3; TRBD1 is a possible D gene (5 bases). Germline CDR1 is GTSNPN and CDR2 is SVGIG (reference sequence). The CDR3 has 16 residues. CDR3 coding DNA: TGTGCCTGGAGTGTCGGATGGGGGGACCCTGGGAACACCATATATTTT. It specifies CAWSVGWGDPGNTIYF.

The rearrangement links TRBV10-3 to TRBJ1-1, with D tentatively TRBD1 (5 bases). The CDR3 contains 16 residues. Germline lookup yields CDR1 ENHRY and CDR2 SYGVKD. The ends were cut back, 6 bases at V and 1 base at J, with 18 bases in the middle. CDR3 bases: TGTGCCATCAGAGCTTGGAGGGGAGCGGCGAACACTGAAGCTTTCTTT. Translation gives CAIRAWRGAANTEAFF.

The rearrangement uses TRBV5-1 and TRBJ1-1; unclear D gene. Between the trimmed V and J ends, which lost 7 bases and 1 base, there was a span of 14 bases. Germline CDR1 and CDR2: SGHRS and YFSETQ. The CDR3 sequence is 14 residues long. The CDR3 sequence: CASGSTSWNTEAFF. The CDR3 DNA is TGCGCCAGCGGATCGACGTCGTGGAACACTGAAGCTTTCTTT. The whole variable domain, filled in from reference TRBV5-1 and TRBJ1-1, reads KAGVTQTPRYLIKTRGQQVTLSCSPISGHRSVSWYQQTPGQGLQFLFEYFSETQRNKGNFPGRFSGRQFSNSRSEMNVSTLELGDSALYLCASGSTSWNTEAFFGQGTRLTVV.

The rearrangement uses TRBV24-1 and TRBJ2-3; D not resolved. V was cut by 5 bases and J by 3 bases, with 8 bases left in between. The germline CDR1 and CDR2 sequences are KGHDR and SFDVKD. This CDR3 region has 13 residues. The CDR3 here is CATSVAATDTQYF. Written as DNA, the CDR3 is TGTGCCACCAGTGTGGCCGCAACAGATACGCAGTATTTT.

This clone was recorded once. This rearrangement joins TRBV3-1 (or the pseudogene TRBV3-2) to TRBJ1-1, with D possibly TRBD1 on 6 matching bases. Per germline, CDR1 LGHDT and CDR2 YNNKEL (reference sequence). V lost 1 base to trimming and J lost 4 bases, with 7 bases between them. The CDR3 sequence is 13 residues long. CDR3 DNA: TGTGCCAGCAGCCAAGTAGGGGGCACTGAAGCTTTCTTT. This sequence encodes CASSQVGGTEAFF.

V and J are TRBV25-1 and TRBJ2-7; 9 bases are shared with TRBD1. After removal of 4 bases from V and 3 bases from J, the junction contained 7 bases not matched to a gene. Germline V gene lookup returns CDR1 MGHDK and CDR2 SYGVNS. The CDR3 contains 15 residues. CDR3 protein: CASSAPGQGFYEQYF. The CDR3 bases are TGTGCCAGCAGTGCCCCGGGACAGGGTTTCTACGAGCAGTACTTC.